Listed below are T cell receptor beta chains from one sample, sequenced in a study of PD-L1 blockade in urothelial cancer. Sequenced by immunoSEQ multiplex PCR; TCRdb stores in-frame clones only, minus some. This table holds 43,000 or so clones, approximately 80% found once. The input for sequencing was PBMCs, taken around atezolizumab (anti-PD-L1) treatment. The receptors originated from a man aged 55 to 70 with urothelial cancer. CDR3s include the opening cysteine and the closing phenylalanine or tryptophan.

j_call: TRBJ2-7; v_call: TRBV5-1; cdr3_aa: CASSGGGSPFEQYF
j_call: TRBJ2-7; v_call: TRBV28; cdr3_aa: CASSTDSYEQYF
j_call: TRBJ2-1; v_call: TRBV6-5; cdr3_aa: CASSGDYPNEQFF
j_call: TRBJ1-2; v_call: TRBV18; cdr3_aa: CASSPAGAHGYTF
j_call: TRBJ2-2; v_call: TRBV19; cdr3_aa: CASRRGLYTGELFF
j_call: TRBJ1-2; v_call: TRBV27; cdr3_aa: CASSFEEGRVSGYTF
j_call: TRBJ1-1; v_call: TRBV29-1; cdr3_aa: CSVEDQDRGGKAFF
j_call: TRBJ2-7; v_call: TRBV5-1; cdr3_aa: CASSQRASTYEQYF
j_call: TRBJ2-7; v_call: TRBV6-1; cdr3_aa: CASSEALGHPYEQYF
j_call: TRBJ2-5; v_call: TRBV5-4; cdr3_aa: CASSPRGQETQYF
j_call: TRBJ1-3; v_call: TRBV7-2; cdr3_aa: CASSSSQGASGNTIYF
j_call: TRBJ1-5; v_call: TRBV7-8; cdr3_aa: CASSLGGGSVAQHF
j_call: TRBJ1-5; v_call: TRBV10-3; cdr3_aa: CAISGQANQPQHF
j_call: TRBJ2-2; v_call: TRBV5-4; cdr3_aa: CASSLTGTNTGELFF
j_call: TRBJ1-6; v_call: TRBV7-2; cdr3_aa: CASSLKLGTGISPLHF
j_call: TRBJ1-4; v_call: TRBV15; cdr3_aa: CATSSGTGGRSEKLFF
j_call: TRBJ2-7; v_call: TRBV28; cdr3_aa: CASTQRGYEQYF
j_call: TRBJ2-7; v_call: TRBV27; cdr3_aa: CASSWDREVPEQYF
j_call: TRBJ2-3; v_call: TRBV2; cdr3_aa: CASSGTSGKIDTQYF
j_call: TRBJ1-1; v_call: TRBV5-6; cdr3_aa: CASSSGTGTLNTEAFF
j_call: TRBJ2-5; v_call: TRBV28; cdr3_aa: CASSLRQRWTSGIQETQYF
j_call: TRBJ1-1; v_call: TRBV6-1; cdr3_aa: CASSDRGREHTEAFF
j_call: TRBJ1-2; v_call: TRBV15; cdr3_aa: CATSREQGTTKGGYTF
j_call: TRBJ2-2; v_call: TRBV2; cdr3_aa: CASSALPSDTGELFF
j_call: TRBJ2-2; v_call: TRBV2; cdr3_aa: CASSRLAGAGELFF
j_call: TRBJ2-3; v_call: TRBV5-1; cdr3_aa: CASSSYRGTDTQYF
j_call: TRBJ1-1; v_call: TRBV28; cdr3_aa: CASSLSRGVNTEAFF
j_call: TRBJ2-2; v_call: TRBV4-3; cdr3_aa: CASSQVGIGTSGSGWVPGELFF
j_call: TRBJ1-4; v_call: TRBV11-2; cdr3_aa: CASSPNRGMGEKLFF
j_call: TRBJ1-3; v_call: TRBV27; cdr3_aa: CASSPGQVLSGNTIYF
j_call: TRBJ2-7; v_call: TRBV1; cdr3_aa: CTSSQEKIRDRQKVEQYF
j_call: TRBJ1-1; v_call: TRBV9; cdr3_aa: CASSAPGTGVLYTEAFF
j_call: TRBJ1-4; v_call: TRBV11-2; cdr3_aa: CASSLDLAVGFGEKLFF
j_call: TRBJ2-5; v_call: TRBV11-1; cdr3_aa: CASSSQLGPPLGETQYF
j_call: TRBJ2-7; v_call: TRBV5-1; cdr3_aa: CASSLTRGSSYEQYF
j_call: TRBJ1-1; v_call: TRBV10-3; cdr3_aa: CASGENTEAFF
j_call: TRBJ2-7; v_call: TRBV5-1; cdr3_aa: CASSLGTGGSYEQYF
j_call: TRBJ2-2; v_call: TRBV18; cdr3_aa: CASSPLRAENTGELFF
j_call: TRBJ1-5; v_call: TRBV28; cdr3_aa: CASSPTGTGGGQPQHF
j_call: TRBJ2-5; v_call: TRBV28; cdr3_aa: CASSGQGTKETQYF
j_call: TRBJ2-7; v_call: TRBV7-2; cdr3_aa: CASSLAIGLAGRNEQYF
j_call: TRBJ2-7; v_call: TRBV4-2; cdr3_aa: CASSPDRGPYEQYF
j_call: TRBJ1-2; v_call: TRBV19; cdr3_aa: CASSIRPGMLIGYTF
j_call: TRBJ2-1; v_call: TRBV9; cdr3_aa: CASSPPSGVPYNEQFF
j_call: TRBJ1-2; v_call: TRBV28; cdr3_aa: CASSLPLSGYGYTF
j_call: TRBJ2-3; v_call: TRBV11-2; cdr3_aa: CASSPGEDTQYF
j_call: TRBJ2-1; v_call: TRBV18; cdr3_aa: CASSGGTSGRYNEQFF
j_call: TRBJ2-4; v_call: TRBV19; cdr3_aa: CASSIHGDIQYF
j_call: TRBJ2-3; v_call: TRBV5-1; cdr3_aa: CASSSRTGSTDTQYF